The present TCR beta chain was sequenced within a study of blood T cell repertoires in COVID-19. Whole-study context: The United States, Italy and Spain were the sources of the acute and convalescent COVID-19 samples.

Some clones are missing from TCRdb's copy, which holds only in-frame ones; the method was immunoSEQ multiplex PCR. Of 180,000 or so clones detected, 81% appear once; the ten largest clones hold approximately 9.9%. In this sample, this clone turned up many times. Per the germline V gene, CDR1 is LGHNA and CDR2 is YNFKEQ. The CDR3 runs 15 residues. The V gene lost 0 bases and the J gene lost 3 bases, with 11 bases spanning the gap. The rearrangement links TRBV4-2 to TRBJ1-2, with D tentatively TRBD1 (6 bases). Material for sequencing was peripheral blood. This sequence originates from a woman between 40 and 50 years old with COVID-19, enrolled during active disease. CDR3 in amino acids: CASSQDGQPDYGYTF. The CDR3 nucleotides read TGTGCCAGCAGCCAAGATGGACAGCCAGACTATGGCTACACCTTC.